This T cell receptor (beta chain) was identified in a study of glioma-infiltrating T cells. Germline V gene sequence: CDR1 SGHRS, CDR2 YFSETQ. CDR3 length equals 14 residues. As for this clonotype: One junction end does not reproduce the germline sequence, and a read error may be involved.

The iRepertoire nested amplicon-rescue multiplex PCR amplified TCR alpha and beta CDR3s from RNA. From the multiplex PCR reads, TCRdb called clonotypes with MiXCR, one entry per CDR3 protein. The table shows around 130,000 distinct CDR3 sequences, with about 25% occurring only once. The TCR originated in a human donor with low-grade glioma or glioblastoma, undergoing nonglioma brain surgery, or in good health (not recorded which). The V and J genes are TRBV5-1 and TRBJ1-1; D not certain. The sequenced sample consisted of glioma tissue, nonneoplastic brain tissue, or PBMCs (not recorded which). CDR3 sequence reads: CASSSLSMNTEAFF. The CDR3 DNA sequence: TGCGCCAGCAGTAGTCTGTCAATGAACACTGAGGCTTTCTTT. Looking up the rest from reference TRBV5-1 and TRBJ1-1 gives the full variable domain: KAGVTQTPRYLIKTRGQQVTLSCSPISGHRSVSWYQQTPGQGLQFLFEYFSETQRNKGNFPGRFSGRQFSNSRSEMNVSTLELGDSALYLCASSSLSMNTEAFFGQGTRLTVV.